This T cell receptor beta chain emerged from a study of T cells in Graves' hyperthyroidism and ophthalmopathy. This clonotype occurred many times. Amplification of TCR beta CDR3 regions used RNA as the template. HTBI primers were employed in a first-round RT-PCR of the TCR CDR3. Each CDR3 protein gets one entry after TCRdb re-called the multiplex PCR reads with MiXCR. The sample lists around 290,000 distinct CDR3 sequences; approximately 13% were seen once. V dropped 5 bases and J dropped 4 bases, with 15 bases sitting between them. The CDR3 is made up of 14 amino acids. The V gene's germline CDR1 is MNHEY and CDR2 SMNVEV (reference sequence).

Sequencing was carried out using blood. V and J are TRBV27 and TRBJ2-7; possibly TRBD1 for D (6 bases). The clonotype originates from a woman aged 40 to 50 with Graves' hyperthyroidism. CDR3 loop: CASSTSQGKYEQYF. Written as DNA, the CDR3 is TGTGCCAGCAGTACATCACAGGGCAAGTACGAGCAGTACTTC.